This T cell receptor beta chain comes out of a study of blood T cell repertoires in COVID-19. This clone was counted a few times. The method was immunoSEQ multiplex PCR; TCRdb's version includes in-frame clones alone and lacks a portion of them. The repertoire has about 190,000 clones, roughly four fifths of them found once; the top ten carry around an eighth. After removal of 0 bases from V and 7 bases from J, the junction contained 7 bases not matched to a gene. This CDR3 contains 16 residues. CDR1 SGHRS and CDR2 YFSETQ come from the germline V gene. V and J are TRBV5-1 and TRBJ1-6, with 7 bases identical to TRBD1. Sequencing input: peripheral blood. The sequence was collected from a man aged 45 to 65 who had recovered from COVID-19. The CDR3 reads CASSLGRDRINSPLHF. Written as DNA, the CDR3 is TGCGCCAGCAGCTTGGGAAGGGACAGAATAAATTCACCCCTCCACTTT.